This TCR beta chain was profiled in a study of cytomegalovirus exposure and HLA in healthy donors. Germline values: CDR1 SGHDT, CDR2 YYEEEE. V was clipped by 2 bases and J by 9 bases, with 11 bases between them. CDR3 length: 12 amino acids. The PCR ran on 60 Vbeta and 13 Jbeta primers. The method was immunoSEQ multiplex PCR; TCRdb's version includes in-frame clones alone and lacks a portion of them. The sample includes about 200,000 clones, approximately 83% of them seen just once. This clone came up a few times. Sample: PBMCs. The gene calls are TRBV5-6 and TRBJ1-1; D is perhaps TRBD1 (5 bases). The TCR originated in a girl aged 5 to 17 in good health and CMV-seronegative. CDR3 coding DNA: TGTGCCAGCAGCTTTAGGGGCAGGAAAGCTTTCTTT. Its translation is CASSFRGRKAFF. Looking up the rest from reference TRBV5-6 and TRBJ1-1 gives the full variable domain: DAGVTQSPTHLIKTRGQQVTLRCSPKSGHDTVSWYQQALGQGPQFIFQYYEEEERQRGNFPDRFSGHQFPNYSSELNVNALLLGDSALYLCASSFRGRKAFFGQGTRLTVV.